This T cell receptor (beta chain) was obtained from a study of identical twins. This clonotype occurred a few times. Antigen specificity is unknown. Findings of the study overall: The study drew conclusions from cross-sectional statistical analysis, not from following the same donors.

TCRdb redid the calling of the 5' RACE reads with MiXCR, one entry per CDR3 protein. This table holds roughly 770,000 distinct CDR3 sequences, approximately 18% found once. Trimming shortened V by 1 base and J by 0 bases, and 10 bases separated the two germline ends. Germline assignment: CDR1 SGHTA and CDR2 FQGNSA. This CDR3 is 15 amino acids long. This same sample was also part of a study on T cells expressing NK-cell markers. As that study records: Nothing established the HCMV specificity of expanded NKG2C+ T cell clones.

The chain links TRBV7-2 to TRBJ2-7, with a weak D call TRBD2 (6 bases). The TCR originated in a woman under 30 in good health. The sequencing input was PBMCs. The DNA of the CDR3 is TGTGCCAGCAGCTTAGTCCTAGCGTACTCCTACGAGCAGTACTTC. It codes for CASSLVLAYSYEQYF.